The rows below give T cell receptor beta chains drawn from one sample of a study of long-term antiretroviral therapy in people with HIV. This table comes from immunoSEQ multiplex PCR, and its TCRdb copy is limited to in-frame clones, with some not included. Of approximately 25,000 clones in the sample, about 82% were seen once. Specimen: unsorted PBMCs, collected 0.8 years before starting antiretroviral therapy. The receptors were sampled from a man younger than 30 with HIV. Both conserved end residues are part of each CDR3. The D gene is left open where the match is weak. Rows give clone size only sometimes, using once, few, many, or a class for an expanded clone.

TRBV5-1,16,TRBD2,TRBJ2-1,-,TGCGCCAGCAGCCCGGAGGGACTAGCGGGGGACAATGAGCAGTTCTTC,CASSPEGLAGDNEQFF
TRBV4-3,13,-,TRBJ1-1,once,TGCGCCAGCAGCCAAGTGGGTGGCACTGAAGCTTTCTTT,CASSQVGGTEAFF
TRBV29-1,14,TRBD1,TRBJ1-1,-,TGCAGCGTTGAAGAACAGGGGGCCGGCACTGAAGCTTTCTTT,CSVEEQGAGTEAFF
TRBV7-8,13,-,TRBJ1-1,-,TGTGCCAGCAGCTTCGCGGGGAACACTGAAGCTTTCTTT,CASSFAGNTEAFF
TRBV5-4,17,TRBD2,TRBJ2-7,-,TGTGCCAGCAGCTTAGGGGCTGCGGGACTAGCCCCCTACGAGCAGTACTTC,CASSLGAAGLAPYEQYF
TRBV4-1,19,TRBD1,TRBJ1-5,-,TGCGCCAGCAGCCCCTTTGTCGGGACAGGGGCCCATAGCAATCAGCCCCAGCATTTT,CASSPFVGTGAHSNQPQHF
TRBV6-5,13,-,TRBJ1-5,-,TGTGCCAGCAGAAGGACTAGGGGTCAGCCCCAGCATTTT,CASRRTRGQPQHF
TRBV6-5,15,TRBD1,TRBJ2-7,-,TGTGCCAGCAGAACTGGGACAGGACGGGCCTACGAGCAGTACTTC,CASRTGTGRAYEQYF
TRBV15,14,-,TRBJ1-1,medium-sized,TGTGCCTCCAAGCCCAGAGAGGGAAGGGATGAAGCTTTCTTT,CASKPREGRDEAFF
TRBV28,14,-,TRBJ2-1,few,TGTGCCAGCAGTTCTTCTAGCTCCTACAATGAGCAGTTCTTC,CASSSSSSYNEQFF
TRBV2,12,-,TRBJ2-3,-,TGTGCCAGCAGTAGACTCCCGCCCACGCAGTATTTT,CASSRLPPTQYF
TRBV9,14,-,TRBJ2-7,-,TGTGCCAGCAGCGTAGGGCAGCGGTCCTACGAGCAGTACTTC,CASSVGQRSYEQYF
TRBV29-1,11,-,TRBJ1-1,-,TGCAGCGTTGCCCGGAACACTGAAGCTTTCTTT,CSVARNTEAFF
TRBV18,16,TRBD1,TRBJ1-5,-,TGTGCCAGCTCACCAGGGTTGGCAGGGGGTAATCAGCCCCAGCATTTT,CASSPGLAGGNQPQHF
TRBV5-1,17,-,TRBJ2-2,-,TGCGCCAGCAGCTTGGTACTACCCGGGGTGGGCACCGGGGAGCTGTTTTTT,CASSLVLPGVGTGELFF
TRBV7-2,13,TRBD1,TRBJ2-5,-,TGTGCCAGCCGTGACAGGGGGAGGGAGACCCAGTACTTC,CASRDRGRETQYF
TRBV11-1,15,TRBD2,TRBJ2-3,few,TGTGCCAGCAGCTTATCAAGCGGGGTCACAGATACGCAGTATTTT,CASSLSSGVTDTQYF
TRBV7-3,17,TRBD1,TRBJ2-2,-,TGTGCCAGCAGCTTAGATGCCCGGACAGGAAACACCGGGGAGCTGTTTTTT,CASSLDARTGNTGELFF
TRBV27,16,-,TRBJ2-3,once,TGTGCCAGCAGTTTAGGGTGGCGGGAATCCACAGATACGCAGTATTTT,CASSLGWRESTDTQYF
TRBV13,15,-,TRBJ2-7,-,TGTGCCAGCAGCTTGGGGGGACGCAGGTCCTACGAGCAGTACTTC,CASSLGGRRSYEQYF
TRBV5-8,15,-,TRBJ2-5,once,TGTGCCAGCAGCCAATCGGTGGCAGGGTGGGGGACCCAGTACTTC,CASSQSVAGWGTQYF
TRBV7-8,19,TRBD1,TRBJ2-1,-,TGTGCCAGCAGCTTAGGGGGAGAACAGGGGGGAGGATACTACAATGAGCAGTTCTTC,CASSLGGEQGGGYYNEQFF
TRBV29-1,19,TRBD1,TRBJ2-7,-,TGCAGCGTTGAAACCGGCATCTGGAAAGTGACAGGGGAGGCCTACGAGCAGTACTTC,CSVETGIWKVTGEAYEQYF
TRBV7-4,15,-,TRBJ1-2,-,TGTGCCAGCAGCTCAGTCGGGCAGACTTCCTATGGCTACACCTTC,CASSSVGQTSYGYTF
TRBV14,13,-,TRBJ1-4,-,TGTGCCAGCAGCTTAAACCGGGGTGAAAAACTGTTTTTT,CASSLNRGEKLFF
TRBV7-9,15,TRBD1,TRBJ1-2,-,TGTGCCAGCAGTCCGGACAGGGCTGCTAACTATGGCTACACCTTC,CASSPDRAANYGYTF
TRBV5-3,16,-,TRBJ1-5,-,TGTGCCAGAAGCTTGGCAGACCGTGCGAGCAATCAGCCCCAGCATTTT,CARSLADRASNQPQHF
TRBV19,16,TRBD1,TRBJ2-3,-,TGTGCCAGTAGAAATTTCCGGGACAGTGGCACAGATACGCAGTATTTT,CASRNFRDSGTDTQYF
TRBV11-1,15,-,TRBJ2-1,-,TGTGCCAGCACCCGGGGAAGTGGACCCCCTAATGAGCAGTTCTTC,CASTRGSGPPNEQFF
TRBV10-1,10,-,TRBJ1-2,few,TGCGCCAGCATAGTCTATGGCTACACCTTC,CASIVYGYTF
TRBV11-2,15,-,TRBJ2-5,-,TGTGCCAGCAGCCCAGGGAGGGGGGACGTGCAGACCCAGTACTTC,CASSPGRGDVQTQYF
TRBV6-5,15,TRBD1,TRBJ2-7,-,TGTGCCAGCAGTTACGTAAGACAGGGTCCCCACGAGCAGTACTTC,CASSYVRQGPHEQYF
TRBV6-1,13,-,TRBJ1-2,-,TGTGCCAGCACCGGGACTGAGGACTATGGCTACACCTTC,CASTGTEDYGYTF
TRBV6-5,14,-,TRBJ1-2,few,TGTGCCAGCAGGTCACAAACAGTGAACTATGGCTACACCTTC,CASRSQTVNYGYTF
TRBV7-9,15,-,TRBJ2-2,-,TGTGCCAGCAGCCAAACGGGACGACGCACCGGGGAGCTGTTTTTT,CASSQTGRRTGELFF
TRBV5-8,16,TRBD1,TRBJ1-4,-,TGTGCCAGCAGCTTGGGTACAGGGGCAACTAATGAAAAACTGTTTTTT,CASSLGTGATNEKLFF
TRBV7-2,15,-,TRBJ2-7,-,TGTGCCAGCAGATTAGCCTCAGGGTCGCTCTACGAGCAGTACTTC,CASRLASGSLYEQYF
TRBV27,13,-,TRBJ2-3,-,TGTGCCAGCGGGGGAACATCCCTGGGTACGCAGTATTTT,CASGGTSLGTQYF
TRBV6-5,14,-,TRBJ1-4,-,TGTGCCAGCGGGGGGCAGGGACCAAAAGAAAAACTGTTTTTT,CASGGQGPKEKLFF
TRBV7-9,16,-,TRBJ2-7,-,TGTGCCAGCAGCTTAGCGCTGGCTGGAAGCTCCTACGAGCAGTACTTC,CASSLALAGSSYEQYF
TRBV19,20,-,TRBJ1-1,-,TGTGCCAGTAGTATATCAAGATGGGGGAGTGGCAGGGCAAAAGACACTGAAGCTTTCTTT,CASSISRWGSGRAKDTEAFF
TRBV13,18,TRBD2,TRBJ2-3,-,TGTGCCAGCAGCACCCAGGAACCTAGCGGGGGGGCGGAGGATACGCAGTATTTT,CASSTQEPSGGAEDTQYF
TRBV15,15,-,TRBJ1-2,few,TGTGCCACCAGCAGAGATTTAGGAGTTAGCTATGGCTACACCTTC,CATSRDLGVSYGYTF
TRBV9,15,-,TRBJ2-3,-,TGTGCCAGCAGCGTAAACCCCACGGGGTTAGATACGCAGTATTTT,CASSVNPTGLDTQYF
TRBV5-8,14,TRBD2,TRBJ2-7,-,TGTGCCAGCAGCTCGAGGGTGACGGGGGGCGAGCAGTACTTC,CASSSRVTGGEQYF
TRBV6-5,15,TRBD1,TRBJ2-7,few,TGTGCCAGCAGTTACGGGACAGGTACCTCCTACGAGCAGTACTTC,CASSYGTGTSYEQYF
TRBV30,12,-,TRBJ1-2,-,TGTGCCTTCTTACAGGGCTACTATGGCTACACCTTC,CAFLQGYYGYTF
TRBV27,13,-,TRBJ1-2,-,TGTGCCAGCAGTTTATCGGTCAGGGATGGCTACACCTTC,CASSLSVRDGYTF
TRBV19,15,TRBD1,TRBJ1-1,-,TGTGCCAGTAGTTTGTACAGGGGGCGCAACACTGAAGCTTTCTTT,CASSLYRGRNTEAFF
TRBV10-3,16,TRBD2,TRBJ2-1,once,TGTGCCATCACGGCGGGAGGCCCACTTACCTACAATGAGCAGTTCTTC,CAITAGGPLTYNEQFF
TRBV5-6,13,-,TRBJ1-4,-,TGTGCCAGCAGCGTCTACGGAGGTGAAAAACTGTTTTTT,CASSVYGGEKLFF
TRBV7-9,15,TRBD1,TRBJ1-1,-,TGTGCCAGCAGCCTCCGGACAGGACAGAACACTGAAGCTTTCTTT,CASSLRTGQNTEAFF
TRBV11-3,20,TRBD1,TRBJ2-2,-,TGTGCCAGCAGCTCACGGGACTCTTCAATCGGACAGGGGGGCACCGGGGAGCTGTTTTTT,CASSSRDSSIGQGGTGELFF
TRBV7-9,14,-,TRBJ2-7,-,TGTGCCAGCAGCTTACCCGGTCTAGGGTACGAGCAGTACTTC,CASSLPGLGYEQYF
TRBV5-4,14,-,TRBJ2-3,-,TGTGCCAGCAGCTTGGGGGGAGACAGCGATACGCAGTATTTT,CASSLGGDSDTQYF
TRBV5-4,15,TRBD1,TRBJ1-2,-,TGTGCCAGCAGCTCTCCGGGACAGGGGGCGAGTGGCTACACCTTC,CASSSPGQGASGYTF
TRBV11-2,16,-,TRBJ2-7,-,TGTGCCAGCAGCTCCCTTACAGGGGCGGGATACTACGAGCAGTACTTC,CASSSLTGAGYYEQYF